This T cell receptor beta chain was profiled in a study of OX40 agonist ivuxolimab in advanced cancers. Study-wide background: Dose-escalation subjects each had hepatocellular carcinoma, melanoma, renal cell or head and neck cancer. Patients were around 83% male with ages roughly 23 to 90, mean approximately 62. Study-level points and caveats: Averaged across samples, CD8+ T cells carried more expanded clones than CD4+ did.

The CDR3 sequence is 15 residues long. Trimming stripped 0 bases from V and 9 bases from J, with 12 bases between. Germline CDR1 is SGHVS and CDR2 is FNYEAQ. Patients who had autoimmune disease history or got systemic immunosuppression were left out. In the case of this clone: Its target is not known.

Profiling relied on immunoSEQ multiplex PCR, and the TCRdb table lists in-frame clones only, not all of them. The sample holds 75,000 to 80,000 clones; 81% are singletons and the top ten take roughly 4.6%. This receptor was obtained from an adult with an advanced solid tumor such as melanoma, head and neck, liver or kidney cancer. Source: CD4+ or CD8+ T cells sorted from blood, taken in a trial of the OX40 agonist ivuxolimab. V gene TRBV7-6 combines with J gene TRBJ1-6; D might be TRBD1 (5 bases). The CDR3: CASSLAGREGSPLHF. The CDR3 DNA is TGTGCCAGCAGCTTAGCGGGCAGGGAGGGTTCACCCCTCCACTTT.